This T cell receptor (beta chain) appears in the sequencing data of a study of PD-1 blockade in classical Hodgkin lymphoma. Study overall: Nivolumab was administered to patients intravenously at 3 mg/kg every 2 weeks.

As to this clone: As yet, its antigen is unknown.

This table comes from immunoSEQ multiplex PCR, and its TCRdb copy is limited to in-frame clones, with some not included. The table lists approximately 73,000 clones, under 95% of them singletons, with approximately 8.1% in the top ten. Germline values: CDR1 SGHNT, CDR2 YENEEA. This CDR3 comprises 15 residues. After removal of 5 bases from V and 4 bases from J, the junction contained 7 bases not matched to a gene. Study-level findings and limits: While CD8+ TCR diversity did not rise significantly by C4D1, CD4+ TCR diversity did. The origin of the repertoire differences remains undefined, with disease activity or prior therapy as possible causes.

After autologous stem cell transplantation all patients relapsed, and prior brentuximab vedotin exposure differed between cohorts. Complete response, partial response or progressive disease constituted the best response categories observed. The chain uses TRBV11-3 and TRBJ2-1; 8 nucleotides align to TRBD1. The source of this sequence is a human donor with classical Hodgkin lymphoma. This sample comprised peripheral blood mononuclear cells (PBMCs), obtained at baseline. CDR3 coding DNA: TGTGCCAGCAGCCTAGGGACAGGCCAGTACAATGAGCAGTTCTTC. As protein: CASSLGTGQYNEQFF.